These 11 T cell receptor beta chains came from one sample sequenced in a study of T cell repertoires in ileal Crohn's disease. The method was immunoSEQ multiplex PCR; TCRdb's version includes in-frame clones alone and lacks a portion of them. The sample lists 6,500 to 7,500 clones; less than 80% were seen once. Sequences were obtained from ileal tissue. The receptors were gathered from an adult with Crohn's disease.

Here the CDR3 reads CASSFYPAAANTGELFF. DNA of the CDR3: TGTGCCAGCAGCTTTTACCCCGCAGCGGCGAACACCGGGGAGCTGTTTTTT. The rearrangement uses TRBV7-3 and TRBJ2-2, with a possible D match to TRBD2 (5 bases). This CDR3 contains 17 residues. The V end was cut by 3 bases, the J end by 0 bases, with 14 bases between. Per the germline V gene, CDR1 is SGHTA and CDR2 is FQGTGA.

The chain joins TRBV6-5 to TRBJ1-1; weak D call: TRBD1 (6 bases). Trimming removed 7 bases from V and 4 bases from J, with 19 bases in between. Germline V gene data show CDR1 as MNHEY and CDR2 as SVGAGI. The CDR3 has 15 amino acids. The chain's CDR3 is CASIETPTGLTEAFF. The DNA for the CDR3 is TGTGCCAGCATCGAAACCCCGACAGGTCTCACTGAAGCTTTCTTT.

The CDR3, as DNA: TGTGCCAGCAGCGACGGACAGAAGAACACTGAAGCTTTCTTT. Its protein is CASSDGQKNTEAFF. The chain employs TRBV9 and TRBJ1-1, with D possibly being TRBD1 (6 bases). V was clipped by 3 bases and J by 1 base, with 10 bases between them. The CDR3 spans 14 residues. The germline V gene has CDR1 SGDLS and CDR2 YYNGEE.

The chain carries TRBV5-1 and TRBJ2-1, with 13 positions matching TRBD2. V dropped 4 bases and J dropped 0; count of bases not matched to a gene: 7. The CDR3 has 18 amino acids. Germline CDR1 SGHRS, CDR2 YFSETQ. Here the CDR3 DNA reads TGCGCCAGCAGCCCGGGGACTAGCGGGGTTAGCTCCTACAATGAGCAGTTCTTC. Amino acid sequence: CASSPGTSGVSSYNEQFF.

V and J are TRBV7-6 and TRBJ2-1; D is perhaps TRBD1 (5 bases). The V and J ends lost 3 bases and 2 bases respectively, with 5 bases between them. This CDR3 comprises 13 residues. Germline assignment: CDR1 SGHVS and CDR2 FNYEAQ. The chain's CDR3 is CASSLDTYNEQFF. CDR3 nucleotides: TGTGCCAGCAGCTTGGACACCTACAATGAGCAGTTCTTC.

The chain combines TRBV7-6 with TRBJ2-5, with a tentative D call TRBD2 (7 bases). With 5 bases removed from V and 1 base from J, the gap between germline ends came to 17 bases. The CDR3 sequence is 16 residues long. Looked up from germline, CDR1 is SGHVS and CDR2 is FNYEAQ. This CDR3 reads CASSPLSGGPQETQYF. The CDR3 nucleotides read TGTGCCAGCAGCCCCCTTTCGGGGGGCCCCCAAGAGACCCAGTACTTC.

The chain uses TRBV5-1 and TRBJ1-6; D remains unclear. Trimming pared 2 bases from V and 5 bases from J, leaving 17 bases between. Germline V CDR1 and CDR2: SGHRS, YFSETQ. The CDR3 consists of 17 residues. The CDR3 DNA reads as TGCGCCAGCAGCTTTGACACCGGCAGTCCTAATAATTCACCCCTCCACTTT. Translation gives CASSFDTGSPNNSPLHF.

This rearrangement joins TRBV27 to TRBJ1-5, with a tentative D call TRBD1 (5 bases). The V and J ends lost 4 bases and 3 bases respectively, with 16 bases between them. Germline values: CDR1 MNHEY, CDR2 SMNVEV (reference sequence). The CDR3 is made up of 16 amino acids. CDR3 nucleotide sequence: TGTGCCAGCAGTTCGATCGGGCAGGGTAACAATCAGCCCCAGCATTTT. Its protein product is CASSSIGQGNNQPQHF.

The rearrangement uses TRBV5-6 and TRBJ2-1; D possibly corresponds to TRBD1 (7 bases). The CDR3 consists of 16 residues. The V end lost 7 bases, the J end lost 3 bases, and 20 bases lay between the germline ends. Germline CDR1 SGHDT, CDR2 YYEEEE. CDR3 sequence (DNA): TGTGCCAGCCAGGGGGGTCCAGGGAATCGCTACAATGAGCAGTTCTTC. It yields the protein CASQGGPGNRYNEQFF. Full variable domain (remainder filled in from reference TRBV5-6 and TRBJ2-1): DAGVTQSPTHLIKTRGQQVTLRCSPKSGHDTVSWYQQALGQGPQFIFQYYEEEERQRGNFPDRFSGHQFPNYSSELNVNALLLGDSALYLCASQGGPGNRYNEQFFGPGTRLTVL.

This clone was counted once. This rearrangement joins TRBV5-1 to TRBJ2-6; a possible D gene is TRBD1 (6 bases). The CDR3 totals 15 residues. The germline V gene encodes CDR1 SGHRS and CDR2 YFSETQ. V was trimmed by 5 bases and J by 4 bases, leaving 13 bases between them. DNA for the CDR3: TGCGCCAGCAGGCCCAGGACAGACGGGGCCAACGTCCTGACTTTC. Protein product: CASRPRTDGANVLTF.

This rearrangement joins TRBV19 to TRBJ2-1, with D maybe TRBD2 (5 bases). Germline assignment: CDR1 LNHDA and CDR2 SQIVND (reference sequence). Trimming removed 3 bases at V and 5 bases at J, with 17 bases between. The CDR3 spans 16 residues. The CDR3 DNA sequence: TGTGCCAGTAGTATGCCCATATTGCGGGCCCACAATGAGCAGTTCTTC. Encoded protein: CASSMPILRAHNEQFF.